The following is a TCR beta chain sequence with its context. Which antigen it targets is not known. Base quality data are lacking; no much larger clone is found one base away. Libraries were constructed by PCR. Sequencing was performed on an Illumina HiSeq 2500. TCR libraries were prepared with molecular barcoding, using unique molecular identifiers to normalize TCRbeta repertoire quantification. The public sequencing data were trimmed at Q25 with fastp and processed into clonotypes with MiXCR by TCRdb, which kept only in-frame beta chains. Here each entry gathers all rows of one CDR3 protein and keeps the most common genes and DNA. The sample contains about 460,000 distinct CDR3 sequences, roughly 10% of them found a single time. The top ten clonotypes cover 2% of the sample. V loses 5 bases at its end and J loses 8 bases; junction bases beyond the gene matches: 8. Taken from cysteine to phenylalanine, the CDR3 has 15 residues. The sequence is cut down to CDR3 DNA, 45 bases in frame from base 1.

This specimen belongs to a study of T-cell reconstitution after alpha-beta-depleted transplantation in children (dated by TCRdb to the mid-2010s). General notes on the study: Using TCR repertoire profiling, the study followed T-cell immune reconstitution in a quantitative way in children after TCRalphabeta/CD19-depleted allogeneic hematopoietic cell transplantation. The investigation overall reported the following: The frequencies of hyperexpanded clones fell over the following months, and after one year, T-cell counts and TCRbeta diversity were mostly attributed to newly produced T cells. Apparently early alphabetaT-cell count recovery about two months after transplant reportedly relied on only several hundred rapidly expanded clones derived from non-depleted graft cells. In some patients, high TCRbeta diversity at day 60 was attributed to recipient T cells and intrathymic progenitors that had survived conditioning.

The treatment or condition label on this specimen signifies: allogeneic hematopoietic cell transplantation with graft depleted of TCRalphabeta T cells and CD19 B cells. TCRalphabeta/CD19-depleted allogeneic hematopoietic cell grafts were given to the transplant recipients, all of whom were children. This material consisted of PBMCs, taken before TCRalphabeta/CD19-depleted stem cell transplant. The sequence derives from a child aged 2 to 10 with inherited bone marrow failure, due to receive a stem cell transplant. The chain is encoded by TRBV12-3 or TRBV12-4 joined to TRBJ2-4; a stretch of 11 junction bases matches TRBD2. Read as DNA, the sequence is TGTGCCAGCAGTACTAGCGGGAGTTCGGCGGACATTCAGTACTTC. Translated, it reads CASSTSGSSADIQYF.